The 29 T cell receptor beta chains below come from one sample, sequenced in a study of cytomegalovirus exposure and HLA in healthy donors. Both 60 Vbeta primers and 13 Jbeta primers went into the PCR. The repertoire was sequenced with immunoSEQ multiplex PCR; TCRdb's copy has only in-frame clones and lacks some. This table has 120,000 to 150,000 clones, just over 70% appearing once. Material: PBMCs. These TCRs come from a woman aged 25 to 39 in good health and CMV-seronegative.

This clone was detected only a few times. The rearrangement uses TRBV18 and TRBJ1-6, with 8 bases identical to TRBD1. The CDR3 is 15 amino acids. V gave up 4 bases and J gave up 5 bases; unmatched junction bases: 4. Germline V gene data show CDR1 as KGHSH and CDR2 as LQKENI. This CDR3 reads CASSLAGGDNSPLHF. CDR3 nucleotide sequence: TGTGCCAGCTCACTGGCAGGGGGCGATAATTCACCCCTCCACTTT. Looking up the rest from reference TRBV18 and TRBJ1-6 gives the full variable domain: NAGVMQNPRHLVRRRGQEARLRCSPMKGHSHVYWYRQLPEEGLKFMVYLQKENIIDESGMPKERFSAEFPKEGPSILRIQQVVRGDSAAYFCASSLAGGDNSPLHFGNGTRLTVT.

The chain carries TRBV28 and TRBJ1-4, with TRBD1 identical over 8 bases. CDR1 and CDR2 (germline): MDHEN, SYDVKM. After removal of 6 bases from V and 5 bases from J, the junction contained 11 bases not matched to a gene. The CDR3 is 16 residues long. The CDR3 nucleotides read TGTGCCAGCAGATCACGACAGGGGCCCTCAAATGAAAAACTGTTTTTT. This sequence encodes CASRSRQGPSNEKLFF.

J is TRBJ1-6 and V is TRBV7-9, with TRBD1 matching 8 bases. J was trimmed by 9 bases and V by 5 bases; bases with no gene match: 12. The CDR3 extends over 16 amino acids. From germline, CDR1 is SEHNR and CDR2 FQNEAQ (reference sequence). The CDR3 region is CASSTNGQGTGSPLHF. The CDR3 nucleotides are TGTGCCAGCAGCACTAATGGACAGGGTACGGGTTCACCCCTCCACTTT.

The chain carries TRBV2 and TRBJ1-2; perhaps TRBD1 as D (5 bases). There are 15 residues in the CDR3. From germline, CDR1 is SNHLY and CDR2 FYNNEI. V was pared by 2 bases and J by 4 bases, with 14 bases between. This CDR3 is CASSESRQIVYGYTF. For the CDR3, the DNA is TGTGCCAGCAGTGAATCCAGACAGATCGTCTATGGCTACACCTTC. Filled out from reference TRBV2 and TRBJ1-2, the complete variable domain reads EPEVTQTPSHQVTQMGQEVILRCVPISNHLYFYWYRQILGQKVEFLVSFYNNEISEKSEIFDDQFSVERPDGSNFTLKIRSTKLEDSAMYFCASSESRQIVYGYTFGSGTRLTVV.

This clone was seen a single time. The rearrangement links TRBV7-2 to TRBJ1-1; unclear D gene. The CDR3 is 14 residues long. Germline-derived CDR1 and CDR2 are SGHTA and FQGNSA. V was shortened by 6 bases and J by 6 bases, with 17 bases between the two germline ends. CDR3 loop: CASSSIAVGPEAFF. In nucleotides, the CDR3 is TGTGCCAGCAGTTCCATCGCGGTCGGTCCTGAAGCTTTCTTT.

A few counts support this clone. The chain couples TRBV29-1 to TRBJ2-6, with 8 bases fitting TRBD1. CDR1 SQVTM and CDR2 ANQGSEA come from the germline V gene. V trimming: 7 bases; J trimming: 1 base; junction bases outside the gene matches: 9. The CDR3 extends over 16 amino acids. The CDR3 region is CSGGDRSSSGANVLTF. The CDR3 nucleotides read TGCAGCGGGGGGGACAGGAGCTCATCTGGGGCCAACGTCCTGACTTTC.

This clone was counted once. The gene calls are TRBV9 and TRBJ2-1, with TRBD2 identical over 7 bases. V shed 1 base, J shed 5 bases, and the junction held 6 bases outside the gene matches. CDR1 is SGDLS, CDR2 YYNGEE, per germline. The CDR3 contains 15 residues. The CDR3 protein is CASSVFAGTNNEQFF. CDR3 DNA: TGTGCCAGCAGCGTATTTGCAGGGACTAACAATGAGCAGTTCTTC.

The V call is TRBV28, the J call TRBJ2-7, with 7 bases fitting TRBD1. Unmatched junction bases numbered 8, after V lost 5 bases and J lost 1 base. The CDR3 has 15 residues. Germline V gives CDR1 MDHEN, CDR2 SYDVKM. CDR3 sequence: CASSQDRDGSYEQYF. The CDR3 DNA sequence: TGTGCCAGCAGTCAAGACAGGGACGGTTCCTACGAGCAGTACTTC.

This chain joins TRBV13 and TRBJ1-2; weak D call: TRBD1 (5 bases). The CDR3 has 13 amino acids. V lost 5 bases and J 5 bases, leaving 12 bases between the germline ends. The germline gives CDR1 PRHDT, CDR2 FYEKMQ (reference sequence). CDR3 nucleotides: TGTGCCAGCAGCGTCCGGGGGTTGTATGGCTACACCTTC. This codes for CASSVRGLYGYTF.

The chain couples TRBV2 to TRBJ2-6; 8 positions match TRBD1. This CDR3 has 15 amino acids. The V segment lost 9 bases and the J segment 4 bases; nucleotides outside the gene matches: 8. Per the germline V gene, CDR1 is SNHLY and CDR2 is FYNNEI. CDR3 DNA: TGTGCCAGTCTGGACAGGGTCGGAGGGGCCAACGTCCTGACTTTC. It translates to CASLDRVGGANVLTF.

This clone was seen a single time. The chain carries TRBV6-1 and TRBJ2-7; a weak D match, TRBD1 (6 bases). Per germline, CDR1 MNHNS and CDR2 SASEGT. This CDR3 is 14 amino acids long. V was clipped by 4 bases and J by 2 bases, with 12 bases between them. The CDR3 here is CASSVGAGAYEQYV. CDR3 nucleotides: TGTGCCAGCAGTGTGGGGGCAGGGGCCTACGAGCAGTACGTC.

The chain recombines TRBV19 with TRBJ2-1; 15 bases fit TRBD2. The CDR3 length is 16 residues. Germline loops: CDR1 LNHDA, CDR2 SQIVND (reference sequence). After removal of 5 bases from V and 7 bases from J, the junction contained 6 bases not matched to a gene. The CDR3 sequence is CASSPAGTSGRNEQFF. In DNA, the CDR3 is TGTGCCAGTAGTCCCGCCGGGACTAGCGGGAGGAATGAGCAGTTCTTC.

DNA for the CDR3: TGTGCCAGACGTTCAGCGGTATACGAGCAGTACTTC. Translating it yields CARRSAVYEQYF. This chain uses TRBV6-4 with TRBJ2-7; perhaps TRBD2 as D (5 bases). The V and J ends lost 9 bases and 4 bases respectively, with 13 bases between them. The CDR3 is made up of 12 amino acids. Germline V lookup: CDR1 MRHNA, CDR2 SNTAGT.

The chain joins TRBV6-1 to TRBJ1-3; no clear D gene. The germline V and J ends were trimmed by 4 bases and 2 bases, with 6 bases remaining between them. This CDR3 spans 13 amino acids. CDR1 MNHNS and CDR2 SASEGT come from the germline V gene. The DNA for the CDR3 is TGTGCCAGCAGTGTTCAGGCTGGAAACACCATATATTTT. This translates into CASSVQAGNTIYF.

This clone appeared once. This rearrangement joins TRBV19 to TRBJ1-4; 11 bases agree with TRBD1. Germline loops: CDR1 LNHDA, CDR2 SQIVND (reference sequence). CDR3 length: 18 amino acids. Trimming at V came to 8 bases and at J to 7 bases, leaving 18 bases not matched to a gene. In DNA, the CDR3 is TGTGCCAGTGGGAGTATGGGGGACAGGGGGAAGATGAGTGAAAAACTGTTTTTT. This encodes CASGSMGDRGKMSEKLFF. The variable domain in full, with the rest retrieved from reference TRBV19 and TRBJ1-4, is DGGITQSPKYLFRKEGQNVTLSCEQNLNHDAMYWYRQDPGQGLRLIYYSQIVNDFQKGDIAEGYSVSREKKESFPLTVTSAQKNPTAFYLCASGSMGDRGKMSEKLFFGSGTQLSVL.

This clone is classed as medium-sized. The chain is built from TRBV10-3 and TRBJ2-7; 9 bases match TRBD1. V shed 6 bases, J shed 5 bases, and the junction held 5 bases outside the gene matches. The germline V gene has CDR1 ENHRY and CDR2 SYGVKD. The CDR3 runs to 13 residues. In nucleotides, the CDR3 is TGTGCCATCAGGGACAGGGGTGACGACGAGCAGTACGTC. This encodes CAIRDRGDDEQYV.

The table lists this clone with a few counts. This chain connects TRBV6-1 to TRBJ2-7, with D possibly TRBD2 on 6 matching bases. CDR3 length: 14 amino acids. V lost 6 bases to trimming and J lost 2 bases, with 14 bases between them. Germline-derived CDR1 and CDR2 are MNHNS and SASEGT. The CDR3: CASRSGTVPYEQYV. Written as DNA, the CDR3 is TGTGCCAGCAGATCCGGGACTGTTCCCTACGAGCAGTACGTC.

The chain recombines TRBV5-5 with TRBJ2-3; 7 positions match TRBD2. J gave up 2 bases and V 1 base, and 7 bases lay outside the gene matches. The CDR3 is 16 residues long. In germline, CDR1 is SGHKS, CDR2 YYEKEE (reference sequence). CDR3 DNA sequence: TGTGCCAGCAGCTTGCACAGCGGGGAGAACACAGATACGCAGTATTTT. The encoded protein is CASSLHSGENTDTQYF. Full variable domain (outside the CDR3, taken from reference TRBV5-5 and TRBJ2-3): DAGVTQSPTHLIKTRGQQVTLRCSPISGHKSVSWYQQVLGQGPQFIFQYYEKEERGRGNFPDRFSARQFPNYSSELNVNALLLGDSALYLCASSLHSGENTDTQYFGPGTRLTVL.

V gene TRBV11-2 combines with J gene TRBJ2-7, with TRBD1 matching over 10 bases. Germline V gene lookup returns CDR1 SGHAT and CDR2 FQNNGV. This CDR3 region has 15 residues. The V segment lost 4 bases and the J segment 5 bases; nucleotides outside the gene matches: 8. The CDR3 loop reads CASSSRDRGRHEQYF. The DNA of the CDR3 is TGTGCCAGCAGCTCCCGGGACAGGGGTAGGCACGAGCAGTACTTC.

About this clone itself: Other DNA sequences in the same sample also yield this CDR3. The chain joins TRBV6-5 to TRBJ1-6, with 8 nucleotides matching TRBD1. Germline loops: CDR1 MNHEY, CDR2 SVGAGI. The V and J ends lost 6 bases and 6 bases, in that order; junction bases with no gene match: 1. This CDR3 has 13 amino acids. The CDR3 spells CASSGQGNSPLHF. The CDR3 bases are TGTGCCAGCAGCGGACAGGGTAATTCACCCCTCCACTTT.

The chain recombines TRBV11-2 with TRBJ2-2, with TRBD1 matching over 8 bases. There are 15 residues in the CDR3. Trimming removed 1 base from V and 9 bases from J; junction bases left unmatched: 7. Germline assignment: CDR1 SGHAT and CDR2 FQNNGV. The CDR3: CASSLGATGVRELFF. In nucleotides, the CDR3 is TGTGCCAGCAGCTTAGGCGCGACAGGGGTCCGGGAGCTGTTTTTT.

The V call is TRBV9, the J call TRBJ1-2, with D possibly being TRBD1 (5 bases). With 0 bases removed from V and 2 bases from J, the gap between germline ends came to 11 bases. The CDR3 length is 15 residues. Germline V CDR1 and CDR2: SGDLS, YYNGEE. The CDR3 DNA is TGTGCCAGCAGCGTAGCGGCAGGGAGGAACTATGGCTACACCTTC. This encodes CASSVAAGRNYGYTF.

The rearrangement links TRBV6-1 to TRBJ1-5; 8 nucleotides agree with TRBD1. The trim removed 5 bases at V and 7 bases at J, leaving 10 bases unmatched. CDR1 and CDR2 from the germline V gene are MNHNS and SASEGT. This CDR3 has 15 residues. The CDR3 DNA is TGTGCCAGCAGTCCCCGCGACAGGGGTGCCCAGCCCCAGCATTTT. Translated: CASSPRDRGAQPQHF.

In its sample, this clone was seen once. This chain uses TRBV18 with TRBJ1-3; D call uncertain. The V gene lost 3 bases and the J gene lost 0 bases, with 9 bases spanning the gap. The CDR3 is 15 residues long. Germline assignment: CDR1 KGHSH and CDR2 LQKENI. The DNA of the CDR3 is TGTGCCAGCTCACCCCCGTCTTACTCTGGAAACACCATATATTTT. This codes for CASSPPSYSGNTIYF.

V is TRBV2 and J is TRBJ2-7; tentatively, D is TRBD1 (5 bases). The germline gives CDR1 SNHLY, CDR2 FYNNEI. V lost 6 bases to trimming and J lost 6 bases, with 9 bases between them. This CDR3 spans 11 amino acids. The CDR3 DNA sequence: TGTGCCAGCAGCCCGACAGTCGAGCAGTACTTC. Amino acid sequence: CASSPTVEQYF.

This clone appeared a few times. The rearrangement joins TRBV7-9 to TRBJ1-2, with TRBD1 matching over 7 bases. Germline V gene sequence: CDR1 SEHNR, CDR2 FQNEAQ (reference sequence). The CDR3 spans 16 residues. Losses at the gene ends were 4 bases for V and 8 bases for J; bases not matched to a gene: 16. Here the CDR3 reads CASSSEAEQGSEGYTF. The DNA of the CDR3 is TGTGCCAGCAGCTCGGAGGCGGAACAGGGGTCCGAGGGCTACACCTTC.

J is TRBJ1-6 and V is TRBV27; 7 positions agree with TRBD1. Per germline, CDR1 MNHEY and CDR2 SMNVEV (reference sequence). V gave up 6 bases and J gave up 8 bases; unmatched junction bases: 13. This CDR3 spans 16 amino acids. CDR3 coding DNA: TGTGCCAGCAGCACCAGACAGGGTAGTTGGGATTCACCCCTCCACTTT. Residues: CASSTRQGSWDSPLHF.

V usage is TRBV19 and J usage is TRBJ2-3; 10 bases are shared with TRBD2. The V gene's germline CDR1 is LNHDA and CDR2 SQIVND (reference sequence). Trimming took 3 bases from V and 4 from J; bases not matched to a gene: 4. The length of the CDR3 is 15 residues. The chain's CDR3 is CASSIRLAGADTQYF. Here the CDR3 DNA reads TGTGCCAGTAGTATCCGACTAGCGGGTGCAGATACGCAGTATTTT.

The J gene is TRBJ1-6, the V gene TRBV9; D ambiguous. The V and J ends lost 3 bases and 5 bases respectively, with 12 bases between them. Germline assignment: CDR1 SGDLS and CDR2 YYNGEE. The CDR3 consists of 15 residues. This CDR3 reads CASSASGQDNSPLHF. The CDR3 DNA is TGTGCCAGCAGCGCCAGCGGGCAAGATAATTCACCCCTCCACTTT.